This TCR beta chain was profiled in a study of beta chain features in type 1 diabetes. The isolated RNA, all of it, was reverse transcribed, so expressed TCRB transcripts were what got sequenced. Roughly 3.4 million reads per sample on average were obtained from naive, central memory and regulatory T cell samples. TCRdb's table, derived via immunoSEQ multiplex PCR, lists solely in-frame clones and lacks some. The data contain 300,000 to 450,000 clones, roughly an eighth of them singletons. Study results and limitations: Type 1 diabetes patients had moderately but significantly shorter TCRB CDR3s in all four CD4+ subsets. VDJ junctions from type 1 diabetes patients carried fewer insertions and larger deletions. Patients' naive, central memory and Treg TCRB repertoires seemed closer to one another than those of healthy donors.

CDR1 is SEHNR and CDR2 is FQNEAQ in the germline V gene (reference sequence). The CDR3 spans 15 residues. With 3 bases clipped from V and 7 bases from J, the junction kept 8 bases outside the gene matches. Details on this clone: Antigen unknown.

This chain joins TRBV7-9 and TRBJ1-4, with 7 bases lining up with TRBD1. The receptor was derived from a young woman with type 1 diabetes. Specimen: naive CD4+ T cells from blood. CDR3 residues: CASSFNRDSGEKLFF. For the CDR3, the DNA is TGTGCCAGCAGCTTCAACCGGGACAGTGGTGAAAAACTGTTTTTT.